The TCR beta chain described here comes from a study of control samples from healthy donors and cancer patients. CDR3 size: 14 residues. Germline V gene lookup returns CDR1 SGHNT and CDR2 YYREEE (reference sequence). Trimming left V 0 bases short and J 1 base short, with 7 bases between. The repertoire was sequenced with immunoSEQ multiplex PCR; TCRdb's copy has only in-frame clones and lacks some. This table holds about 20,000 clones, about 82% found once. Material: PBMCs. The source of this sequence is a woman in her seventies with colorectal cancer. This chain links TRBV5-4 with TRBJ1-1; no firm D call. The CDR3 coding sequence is TGTGCCAGCAGCTTGGAGGTGGGGAACACTGAAGCTTTCTTT. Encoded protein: CASSLEVGNTEAFF.